This TCR beta chain was documented in a study of blood T cell repertoires in COVID-19. As for the study in general: Sites in the United States, Italy and Spain provided acute and convalescent COVID-19 samples. In each case, the material was cDNA or gDNA derived from T cells, B-cell-depleted T cells, or PBMCs.

The germline V and J ends were trimmed by 1 base and 5 bases, with 13 bases remaining between them. The V gene's germline CDR1 is KGHSH and CDR2 LQKENI. The CDR3 has 15 amino acids. Under the authors' procedure: Reference gene primer amplification in the assay estimated nucleated cell counts. The assay was immunoSEQ multiplex PCR, and TCRdb's table has in-frame clones only and misses some. The DNA was the basis for D and trimming; V, J and clone size are from that table. The data show about 130,000 clones, roughly 80% seen once. The J gene is TRBJ2-3, the V gene TRBV18; maybe TRBD1 (5 bases). The receptor's source is a man aged 55 to 70 with acute or convalescent COVID-19. The specimen sequenced was peripheral blood. The CDR3 DNA follows: TGTGCCAGCTCACCACAAAGGGGCCCGGAAGATACGCAGTATTTT. Its protein is CASSPQRGPEDTQYF.